The sequence of this T cell receptor (beta chain) was determined in a study of blood T cells in healthy people across ages. Whole-study findings and limits: Aged donors had fewer naive CD4+ cells and lower diversity than long-lived donors. With naive T cell percentage, TCR beta diversity showed a strong correlation. Estimates drawn from one million T cells were deemed to understate diversity.

CDR1 is MNHEY, CDR2 SVGAGI, per germline. The length of the CDR3 is 14 residues. Trimming cost V 6 bases and J 5 bases; bases outside gene matches: 6. Notes on this clonotype: Antigen: not known.

The authors ran a second PCR of about 6 to 11 cycles using a sample-barcoded 5' primer and a J-beta primer mix. Using its own MiXCR run on the 5' RACE reads, TCRdb lists one record per CDR3 protein. The sample records fewer than 650,000 distinct CDR3 sequences, around a quarter being singletons. This sample also appeared in a second study, on T cells of mothers and their children. From that study: Researchers report slightly higher, though non-significant, overlap in related mother-child pairs than in unrelated pairs.

The TCR comes from a boy aged 2 to 10 in good health. The sample taken for sequencing was blood. The rearrangement joins TRBV6-5 to TRBJ2-5, with 10 bases that match TRBD1. CDR3: CASRRQGAPETQYF. The CDR3 DNA is TGTGCCAGCAGAAGACAGGGGGCGCCTGAGACCCAGTACTTC.